This T cell receptor (beta chain) was sequenced during a study of breast tumors, draining lymph nodes, adjacent tissues. Findings and caveats of the study: Compared with lymph nodes, tumors were less diverse; compared with nontumor tissue, more.

As to this clonotype: Its specificity is not known.

TCRdb re-called the multiplex PCR reads through MiXCR, storing one row per CDR3 protein. The data contain about 20,000 distinct CDR3 sequences, less than 35% of them seen just once; the ten biggest clones take up around 10%. Germline CDR1 and CDR2: MDHEN and SYDVKM. V was cut by 1 base and J by 5 bases, with 20 bases left in between. This CDR3 comprises 17 residues. This chain uses TRBV28 with TRBJ2-5; D is ambiguous. The origin of this receptor is a female donor with breast cancer. Some clones in this sample may be carry-over from other donors' samples. The source material was breast tumor tissue. This CDR3 reads CASSLSEYPLYRETQYF. DNA of the CDR3: TGTGCCAGCAGTTTATCCGAGTACCCCCTTTACCGGGAGACCCAGTACTTC.